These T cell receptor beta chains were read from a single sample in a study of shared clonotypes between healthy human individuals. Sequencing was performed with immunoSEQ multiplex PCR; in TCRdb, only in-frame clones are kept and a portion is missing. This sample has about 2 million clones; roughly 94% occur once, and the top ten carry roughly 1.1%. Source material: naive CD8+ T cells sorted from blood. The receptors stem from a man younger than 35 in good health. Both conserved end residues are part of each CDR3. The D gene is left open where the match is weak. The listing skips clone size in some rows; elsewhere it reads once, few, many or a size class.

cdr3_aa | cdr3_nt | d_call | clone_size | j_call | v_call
CASCVQSRANVLTF | TGTGCCAGTTGCGTACAAAGTCGGGCCAACGTCCTGACTTTC | NA | NA | TRBJ2-6 | TRBV5-7
CASSTTGLDMGPNTEAFF | TGTGCCAGCAGCACGACAGGTTTGGATATGGGCCCGAACACTGAAGCTTTCTTT | NA | NA | TRBJ1-1 | TRBV2
CASSYREGVNVLTF | TGTGCCAGCAGTTACAGGGAGGGGGTCAACGTCCTGACTTTC | NA | NA | TRBJ2-6 | TRBV6-5
CASSQIRDSGRPYEQYF | TGCGCCAGCAGCCAAATTAGGGATAGCGGGCGACCCTACGAGCAGTACTTC | TRBD2 | NA | TRBJ2-7 | TRBV4-3
CASIDGFSNQPQHF | TGTGCCAGCATTGACGGCTTTAGCAATCAGCCCCAGCATTTT | NA | NA | TRBJ1-5 | TRBV6-1
CASSSARYNEQFF | TGTGCCAGCAGTTCGGCGAGGTACAATGAGCAGTTCTTC | NA | NA | TRBJ2-1 | TRBV6-5
CASSLDRALQPQHF | TGTGCCAGCAGCCTCGACAGGGCACTTCAGCCCCAGCATTTT | TRBD1 | NA | TRBJ1-5 | TRBV27
CAISDEPGLAATDTQYF | TGTGCCATCAGTGATGAACCCGGACTAGCGGCCACAGATACGCAGTATTTT | TRBD2 | NA | TRBJ2-3 | TRBV10-3
CASSPPPSGTYEQYF | TGTGCCAGCTCACCACCCCCCAGCGGGACCTACGAGCAGTACTTC | TRBD2 | NA | TRBJ2-7 | TRBV18
CASSIDGEETQYF | TGTGCCAGTAGTATAGACGGTGAAGAGACCCAGTACTTC | NA | few | TRBJ2-5 | TRBV19
CAISESGLAKNIQYF | TGTGCCATCAGTGAGTCGGGACTAGCCAAAAACATTCAGTACTTC | NA | few | TRBJ2-4 | TRBV10-3
CAWEEANYGYTF | TGTGCCTGGGAGGAAGCTAACTATGGCTACACCTTC | NA | NA | TRBJ1-2 | TRBV30
CASSSTGGKGSYNEQFF | TGTGCCAGCAGTTCTACAGGGGGGAAGGGTTCCTACAATGAGCAGTTCTTC | TRBD1 | NA | TRBJ2-1 | TRBV28
CASTLGLATAYEQYF | TGTGCCAGCACCCTAGGACTAGCTACAGCCTACGAGCAGTACTTC | TRBD2 | NA | TRBJ2-7 | TRBV6-6
CASSLDSGGTEAFF | TGTGCCAGCAGCTTGGATTCAGGGGGCACTGAAGCTTTCTTT | TRBD1 | NA | TRBJ1-1 | TRBV5-4
CASSLALSYEQYF | TGTGCCAGCAGCTTAGCTCTCTCCTACGAGCAGTACTTC | NA | NA | TRBJ2-7 | TRBV11-3
CASSSGAGYGYTF | TGTGCCAGCAGTTCGGGGGCGGGCTATGGCTACACCTTC | NA | NA | TRBJ1-2 | TRBV27
CASSTLTGSAYEQYF | TGTGCCAGTAGTACCCTCACAGGGTCAGCCTACGAGCAGTACTTC | NA | NA | TRBJ2-7 | TRBV19
CASSPPASYEQYF | TGTGCCAGCAGCCCCCCTGCGAGCTACGAGCAGTACTTC | NA | NA | TRBJ2-7 | TRBV7-9
CASSPPPPGNTIYF | TGCGCCAGCAGCCCGCCCCCCCCTGGAAACACCATATATTTT | NA | NA | TRBJ1-3 | TRBV4-1
CASSGSGTSGSWYEQFF | TGTGCCAGCAGCGGCTCCGGGACTAGCGGGAGTTGGTATGAGCAGTTCTTC | TRBD2 | NA | TRBJ2-1 | TRBV9
CASSYSGNEQFF | TGTGCCAGCAGTTACTCTGGTAATGAGCAGTTCTTC | NA | NA | TRBJ2-1 | TRBV6-6
CAWGGQGADQPQHF | TGTGCCTGGGGGGGACAGGGGGCCGATCAGCCCCAGCATTTT | TRBD1 | NA | TRBJ1-5 | TRBV30
CASSLTGGAPYF | TGTGCCAGCAGCTTAACCGGGGGGGCCCCTTATTTT | TRBD2 | once | TRBJ2-3 | TRBV7-3
CASSAGVTNEKLFF | TGTGCCAGCAGCGCAGGGGTCACTAATGAAAAACTGTTTTTT | NA | NA | TRBJ1-4 | TRBV5-6